The source of this T cell receptor (beta chain) is a study of T-cell reconstitution after alpha-beta-depleted transplantation in children. The CDR3 consists of 17 residues. Germline trimming cut 4 bases from V and 7 bases from J; bases unmatched to any gene: 7. Unique molecular identifiers were incorporated during preparation of the TCRbeta library. TCRdb used MiXCR to reprocess the PCR reads, holding one entry per CDR3 protein. The data contain about 110,000 distinct CDR3 sequences, about 23% of them seen just once; the ten biggest clones take up 10% to 13%. General study points: Where some patients showed high TCRbeta diversity at day 60, it came from recipient T cells and thymic progenitors that had survived. Newly produced T cells mostly accounted for T-cell counts and diversity one year post-transplant.

This clonotype was detected ten times or more. Its antigen is currently unknown. This receptor was identified in a male patient aged 2-10 years who had a stem cell transplant for chronic granulomatous disease, so the T cells may come from the graft donor. The chain uses TRBV12-3 or TRBV12-4 and TRBJ2-1, with 16 bases lining up with TRBD2. Sequenced here: PBMCs, mostly from graft donor cells, sampled 180 days after TCRalphabeta/CD19-depleted stem cell transplant. CDR3 amino acids: CASSSGLAGGPGNEQFF. Written as DNA, the CDR3 is TGTGCCAGCAGTTCGGGACTAGCGGGAGGGCCGGGTAATGAGCAGTTCTTC.